The following is a T cell receptor beta chain sequence with its context. The antigen is undetermined. Once RNA had been extracted, it was reverse transcribed into cDNA to act as the sequencing template. Measured with immunoSEQ multiplex PCR; TCRdb has only the in-frame clones, and not every one. The sample comprises over 85,000 clones, about two thirds of which are singletons, and around 15% rests with the top ten. These data originate in a study of CD8+ T cells in alopecia areata. For the study at large: Among treated patients, severity was scored by affected scalp area percentage. General observations from the study: Clonality was higher in lesional than normal scalp, especially in alopecia totalis/universalis.

Treatment meaning: oral pan-JAK inhibitor, 5-10 mg twice daily. The CDR3 sequence is 15 residues long. Trimming stripped 0 bases from V and 1 base from J, with 9 bases between. In germline, CDR1 is LNHNV, CDR2 YYDKDF (reference sequence). The chain combines TRBV15 with TRBJ1-1; D unclear. The source of this sequence is a human donor with alopecia areata. Sequenced material: CD8+ T cells sorted from blood, taken around week 46, from a patient treated with tofacitinib. The CDR3 loop reads CATSRDLPRNTEAFF. In DNA form, the CDR3 reads TGTGCCACCAGCAGAGATCTCCCCCGGAACACTGAAGCTTTCTTT.